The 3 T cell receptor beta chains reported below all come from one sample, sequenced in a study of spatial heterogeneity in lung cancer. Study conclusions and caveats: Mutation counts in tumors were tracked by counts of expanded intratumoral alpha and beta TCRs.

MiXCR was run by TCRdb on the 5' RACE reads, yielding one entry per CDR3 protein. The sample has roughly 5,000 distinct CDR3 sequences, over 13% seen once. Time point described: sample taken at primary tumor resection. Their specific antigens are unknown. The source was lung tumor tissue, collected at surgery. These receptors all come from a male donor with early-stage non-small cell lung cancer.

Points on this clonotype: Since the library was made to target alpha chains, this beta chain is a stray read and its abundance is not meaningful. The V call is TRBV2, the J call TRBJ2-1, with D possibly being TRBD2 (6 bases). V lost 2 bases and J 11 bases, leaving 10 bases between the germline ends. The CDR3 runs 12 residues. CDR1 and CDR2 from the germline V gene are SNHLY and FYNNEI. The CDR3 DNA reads TGTGCCAGCAGTGAATGGCGGGGCAAGCAGTTCTTC. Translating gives CASSEWRGKQFF.

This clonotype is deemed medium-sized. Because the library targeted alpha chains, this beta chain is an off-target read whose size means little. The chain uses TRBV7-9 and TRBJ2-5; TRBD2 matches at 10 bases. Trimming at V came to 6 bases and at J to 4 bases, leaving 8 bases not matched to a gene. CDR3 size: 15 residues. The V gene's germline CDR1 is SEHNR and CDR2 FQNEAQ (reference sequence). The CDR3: CASSEAGGPSETQYF. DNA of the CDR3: TGTGCCAGCAGTGAAGCGGGAGGGCCGTCAGAGACCCAGTACTTC.

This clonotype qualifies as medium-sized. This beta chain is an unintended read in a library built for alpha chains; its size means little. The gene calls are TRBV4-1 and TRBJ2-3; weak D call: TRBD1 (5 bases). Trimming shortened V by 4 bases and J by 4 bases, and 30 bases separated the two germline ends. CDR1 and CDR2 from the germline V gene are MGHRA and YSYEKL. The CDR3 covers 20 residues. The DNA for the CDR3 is TGCGCCAGCAGCCCAGAACCCCTGACCCCAGGGAAGTTGGGCGCAGATACGCAGTATTTT. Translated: CASSPEPLTPGKLGADTQYF.